The clone carrying this TCR beta chain appeared once. The data were taken from a study of blood T cell repertoires in COVID-19. Study details: Acute and convalescent COVID-19 samples came from the United States, Italy and Spain.

This CDR3 contains 15 residues. V was clipped by 5 bases and J by 5 bases; unmatched bases: 6. Germline values: CDR1 WNHNN, CDR2 SYGVQD (reference sequence). In the study's own analysis: Quantification of nucleated cells was approximated via reference gene primer amplification. Here immunoSEQ multiplex PCR was the method, and the copy in TCRdb shows in-frame clones only, minus some. V and J calls and clone size are as listed in that table; D and trimming were resolved from the DNA. The sample has around 250,000 clones; roughly 90% are singletons. This TCR was sampled from a young woman with active or convalescent COVID-19. V gene TRBV10-1 combines with J gene TRBJ2-1, with TRBD2 matching 10 bases. Sequencing was carried out using peripheral blood. CDR3 residues: CASSPRTSGNNEQFF. In nucleotides, the CDR3 is TGCGCCAGCAGTCCGCGGACTAGCGGTAACAATGAGCAGTTCTTC.